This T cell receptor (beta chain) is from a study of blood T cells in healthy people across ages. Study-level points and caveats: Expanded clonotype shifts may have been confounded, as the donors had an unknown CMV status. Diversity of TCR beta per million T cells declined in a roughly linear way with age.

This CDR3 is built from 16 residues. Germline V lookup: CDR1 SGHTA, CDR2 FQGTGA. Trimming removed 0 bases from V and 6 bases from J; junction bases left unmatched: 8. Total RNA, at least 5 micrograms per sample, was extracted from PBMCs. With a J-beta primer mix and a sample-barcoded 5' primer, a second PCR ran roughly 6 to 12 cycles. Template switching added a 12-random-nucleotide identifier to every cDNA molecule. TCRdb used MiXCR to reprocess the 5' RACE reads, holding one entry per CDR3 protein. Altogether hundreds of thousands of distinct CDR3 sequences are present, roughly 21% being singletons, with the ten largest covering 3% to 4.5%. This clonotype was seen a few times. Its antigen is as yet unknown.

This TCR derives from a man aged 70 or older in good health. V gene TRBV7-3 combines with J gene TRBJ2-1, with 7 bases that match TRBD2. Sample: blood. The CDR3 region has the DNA TGTGCCAGCAGCTTAACGGGAGGGCTTTGGGGCAATGAGCAGTTCTTC. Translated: CASSLTGGLWGNEQFF.